This T cell receptor beta chain appears in the sequencing data of a study of neurological immune-mediated disorders. TCRdb re-called the 5' RACE reads through MiXCR, storing one row per CDR3 protein. The sample has about 43,000 distinct CDR3 sequences, roughly an eighth seen once. Trimming took 0 bases from V and 5 from J, leaving 17 bases between them. Per the germline V gene, CDR1 is DFQATT and CDR2 is SNEGSKA (reference sequence). The CDR3 is 15 amino acids. This clonotype has a count of ten or more. The receptor was isolated from a female donor in good health. The rearrangement links TRBV20-1 to TRBJ2-7; D is perhaps TRBD2 (5 bases). Specimen: PBMCs. Here the CDR3 DNA reads TGCAGTGCTAGAGATCGGGCACTAGGTAATGACGAGCAGTACTTC. Translation: CSARDRALGNDEQYF.